The present TCR beta chain was sequenced within a study of memory CD4+ T cells and cytomegalovirus serostatus (dated by TCRdb to the late 2010s). Study-wide context: The roughly 33 healthy Belgian adults in the cohort included 9 who were CMV seropositive and about 24 who were CMV seronegative. To replicate a published TCR-based CMV serostatus classifier, the researchers sequenced the CD4+ memory TCRbeta repertoires of a Belgian cohort whose cytomegalovirus serostatus was known. What the research found in general, with its limitations: Only CD4+CD45RO+ memory cells were sequenced, in contrast to the original study, in which naive and memory CD4+ and CD8+ populations were covered. For CMV serostatus prediction, a median bootstrapped AUC of about 0.96 was reached with the original framework, and a median bootstrapped AUC of approximately 0.89 was reached with a US-trained random forest. Results were interpreted as suggesting that the CMV-associated TCR signature is largely present in the CD4+ memory repertoire. On the Belgian cohort, the classifier built on the original framework reached a median bootstrapped AUC of approximately 0.95, with a 95% CI of 0.76-1.00. Of around 160 previously reported CMV-associated TCRbeta sequences, 55 to 75 appeared in the CD4+ memory repertoires, each in one to five individuals.

As for this clone: It lacks a known antigen. Base qualities were left out, and no much larger clone turns up one base away.

The CDR3 measures 14 amino acids from cysteine to phenylalanine. This entry keeps only the CDR3 DNA: 42 bases, framed from base 1. In the germline V gene, CDR1 corresponds to SGHRS and CDR2 to YFSETQ. Relative to germline, V is missing 6 bases and J is missing 0 bases, with 2 bases of the junction outside any gene match. A FACSAria II was used to sort memory CD4+ T cells, defined as single viable CD3+CD4+CD8-CD45RO+ cells. CMV serostatus was determined with a Roche Elecsys assay detecting serum IgG against CMV pp150, pp28, p38 and p52. After thawing, total CD4+ T cells were enriched by positive selection with CD4 magnetic microbeads. The samples came from a separate study whose specific focus was interrogating the CD4+ T cell memory repertoire. Peripheral blood mononuclear cells were isolated and cryopreserved following standard operating procedures; serum was stored at -80 °C. CD3-PerCP (BW264/56), CD4-APC (RPA-T4), CD45RO-PE (UCHT1) and CD8-Pacific Orange (3B5) antibodies were used for staining, and non-viable cells were excluded with Sytox blue.

Genomic DNA was extracted from sorted cells with the Quick-DNA Microprep Kit. Amplification of TCRbeta DNA was done with the immunoSEQ hsTCRbeta kit, following the protocol from the manufacturer. An Illumina MiSeq instrument was used to sequence the TCRbeta libraries. As for how the authors treated the data: Following removal of out-of-frame sequences, a few million distinct TCRbeta sequences were retained, with an average of around 67,000 per individual. Each individual was scored using the number of around 180 previously reported CMV-associated TCRbeta sequences that the individual carried and the total number of productive distinct TCRbeta sequences. A beta-binomial model was reimplemented in Python, and scikit-learn random forests with default parameters were trained on US cohort data. Classifier performance on the Belgian cohort was summarized as median AUC with percentile confidence intervals calculated over 10,000 bootstrap iterations. As stored in TCRdb, this immuneACCESS dataset retains in-frame rearrangements with V and J assigned. A fraction of the clones does not appear; measured against another copy, unresolved V genes explain less than half of the discrepancy, and the remainder lacks a known reason. Clone size and V and J calls were adopted from that table, with D and trimming inferred from the DNA. Recorded for this sample are just under 65,000 clones; 75% to 80% of them occurred a single time. The ten top clones hold nearly 0.9% of the sample.

This receptor was obtained from an adult in good health and CMV-seronegative. The sample was memory CD4+ T cells from blood. The V and J segments used are TRBV5-1 and TRBJ2-2, with 7 middle bases fitting TRBD1. At the DNA level, the sequence is TGCGCCAGCATCGGGACAGCGAACACCGGGGAGCTGTTTTTT. Translated, this is CASIGTANTGELFF.